These 6 T cell receptor beta chains came from one sample sequenced in a study of cytomegalovirus exposure and HLA in healthy donors (dated by TCRdb to 2016 to 2017). The protocol used for the library was the immunoSEQ multiplex PCR assay. TCRdb's version of the immuneACCESS table is confined to in-frame rearrangements and falls short of the full clone set. An unresolved V gene accounts for under half of the shortfall where checked; the remainder is of unknown origin. In this sample the table shows about 130,000 clones, roughly 95% of which occur a single time. The ten top clones hold about 1.7% of the sample. The sample consisted of PBMCs. These receptors all come from a young man in good health and CMV-seronegative.

The chain combines TRBV4-3 with TRBJ2-1, with 9 bases fitting TRBD1. The CDR3 length is 15 residues. V trimming: 4 bases; J trimming: 2 bases; junction bases outside the gene matches: 3. CDR1 and CDR2 (germline): LGHNA, YSLEER. The CDR3 sequence is CASSPDRGAYNEQFF. CDR3 nucleotides: TGCGCCAGCAGCCCCGACAGGGGGGCCTACAATGAGCAGTTCTTC.

This chain joins TRBV25-1 and TRBJ1-2; 8 bases agree with TRBD1. V was pared by 4 bases and J by 8 bases, with 6 bases of the junction left unmatched. This CDR3 is built from 13 residues. Germline V gives CDR1 MGHDK, CDR2 SYGVNS. The CDR3 protein is CASSARTGRGYTF. In nucleotides, the CDR3 is TGTGCCAGCAGTGCCCGGACAGGGAGAGGCTACACCTTC.

V and J are TRBV7-2 and TRBJ1-2, with 10 bases that match TRBD1. The J segment lost 8 bases and the V segment lost 2 bases, leaving 8 bases of the junction unmatched. Germline CDR1 SGHTA, CDR2 FQGNSA. The CDR3 spans 15 residues. DNA for the CDR3: TGTGCCAGCAGCTTACAGGGGACAGGGGAAGGGGGCTACACCTTC. Protein: CASSLQGTGEGGYTF.

In its sample, this clone was seen once. The chain joins TRBV25-1 to TRBJ1-1, with TRBD1 matching 10 bases. CDR1 is MGHDK, CDR2 SYGVNS, per germline. The trim removed 5 bases at V and 4 bases at J, leaving 1 base unmatched. The CDR3 runs 13 residues. The CDR3: CASSRTGGTEAFF. CDR3 bases: TGTGCCAGCAGTCGGACAGGGGGCACTGAAGCTTTCTTT.

The chain links TRBV4-3 to TRBJ2-7; 8 nucleotides line up with TRBD1. Per the germline V gene, CDR1 is LGHNA and CDR2 is YSLEER. This CDR3 region has 14 residues. Trimming removed 4 bases from V and 4 bases from J; junction bases left unmatched: 6. The CDR3 DNA reads TGCGCCAGCAGCCCGGGAAGACAGGGGTACGAGCAGTACTTC. Protein sequence: CASSPGRQGYEQYF.

CDR3 bases: TGTGCCAGCAGCGACCAAACAGGGTATGGGGCCAACGTCCTGACTTTC. It codes for CASSDQTGYGANVLTF. V and J are TRBV9 and TRBJ2-6; D might be TRBD1 (6 bases). Germline V gives CDR1 SGDLS, CDR2 YYNGEE. V gave up 3 bases and J gave up 3 bases, with 13 bases separating them. The CDR3 loop spans 16 amino acids.